This TCR beta chain came from a study of vaccination and CD4 T cells after COVID-19. Study information: The cells were exposed to overlapping spike peptides originating from SARS-CoV-2, HCoV-NL63, HCoV-OC43 and HCoV-229E for stimulation.

Researchers used the Oncomine TCR Beta short-read assay to sequence DNA from cultured CD4+ T cells. Each CDR3 protein gets one entry after TCRdb re-called the PCR reads with MiXCR. Of around 2,800 distinct CDR3 sequences listed, around 20% were seen once; the top ten hold 40% to 50%. There are 15 residues in the CDR3. The germline V gene encodes CDR1 SEHNR and CDR2 FQNEAQ (reference sequence). V dropped 5 bases and J dropped 4; count of bases not matched to a gene: 5. Regarding treatment: 10-day PBMC culture with coronavirus spike peptide pools or control peptides (ViraFEST assay). Only a few counts were recorded for this clonotype. Its specificity is unknown.

The TCR sequence derives from a human donor who had recovered from COVID-19. The chain couples TRBV7-9 to TRBJ2-1; 10 nucleotides line up with TRBD1. What was sequenced was CD4+ T cells from blood, cultured in vitro. The CDR3 sequence is CASSKDRGQYNEQFF. The CDR3 bases are TGTGCCAGCAGCAAAGACAGGGGGCAGTACAATGAGCAGTTCTTC.